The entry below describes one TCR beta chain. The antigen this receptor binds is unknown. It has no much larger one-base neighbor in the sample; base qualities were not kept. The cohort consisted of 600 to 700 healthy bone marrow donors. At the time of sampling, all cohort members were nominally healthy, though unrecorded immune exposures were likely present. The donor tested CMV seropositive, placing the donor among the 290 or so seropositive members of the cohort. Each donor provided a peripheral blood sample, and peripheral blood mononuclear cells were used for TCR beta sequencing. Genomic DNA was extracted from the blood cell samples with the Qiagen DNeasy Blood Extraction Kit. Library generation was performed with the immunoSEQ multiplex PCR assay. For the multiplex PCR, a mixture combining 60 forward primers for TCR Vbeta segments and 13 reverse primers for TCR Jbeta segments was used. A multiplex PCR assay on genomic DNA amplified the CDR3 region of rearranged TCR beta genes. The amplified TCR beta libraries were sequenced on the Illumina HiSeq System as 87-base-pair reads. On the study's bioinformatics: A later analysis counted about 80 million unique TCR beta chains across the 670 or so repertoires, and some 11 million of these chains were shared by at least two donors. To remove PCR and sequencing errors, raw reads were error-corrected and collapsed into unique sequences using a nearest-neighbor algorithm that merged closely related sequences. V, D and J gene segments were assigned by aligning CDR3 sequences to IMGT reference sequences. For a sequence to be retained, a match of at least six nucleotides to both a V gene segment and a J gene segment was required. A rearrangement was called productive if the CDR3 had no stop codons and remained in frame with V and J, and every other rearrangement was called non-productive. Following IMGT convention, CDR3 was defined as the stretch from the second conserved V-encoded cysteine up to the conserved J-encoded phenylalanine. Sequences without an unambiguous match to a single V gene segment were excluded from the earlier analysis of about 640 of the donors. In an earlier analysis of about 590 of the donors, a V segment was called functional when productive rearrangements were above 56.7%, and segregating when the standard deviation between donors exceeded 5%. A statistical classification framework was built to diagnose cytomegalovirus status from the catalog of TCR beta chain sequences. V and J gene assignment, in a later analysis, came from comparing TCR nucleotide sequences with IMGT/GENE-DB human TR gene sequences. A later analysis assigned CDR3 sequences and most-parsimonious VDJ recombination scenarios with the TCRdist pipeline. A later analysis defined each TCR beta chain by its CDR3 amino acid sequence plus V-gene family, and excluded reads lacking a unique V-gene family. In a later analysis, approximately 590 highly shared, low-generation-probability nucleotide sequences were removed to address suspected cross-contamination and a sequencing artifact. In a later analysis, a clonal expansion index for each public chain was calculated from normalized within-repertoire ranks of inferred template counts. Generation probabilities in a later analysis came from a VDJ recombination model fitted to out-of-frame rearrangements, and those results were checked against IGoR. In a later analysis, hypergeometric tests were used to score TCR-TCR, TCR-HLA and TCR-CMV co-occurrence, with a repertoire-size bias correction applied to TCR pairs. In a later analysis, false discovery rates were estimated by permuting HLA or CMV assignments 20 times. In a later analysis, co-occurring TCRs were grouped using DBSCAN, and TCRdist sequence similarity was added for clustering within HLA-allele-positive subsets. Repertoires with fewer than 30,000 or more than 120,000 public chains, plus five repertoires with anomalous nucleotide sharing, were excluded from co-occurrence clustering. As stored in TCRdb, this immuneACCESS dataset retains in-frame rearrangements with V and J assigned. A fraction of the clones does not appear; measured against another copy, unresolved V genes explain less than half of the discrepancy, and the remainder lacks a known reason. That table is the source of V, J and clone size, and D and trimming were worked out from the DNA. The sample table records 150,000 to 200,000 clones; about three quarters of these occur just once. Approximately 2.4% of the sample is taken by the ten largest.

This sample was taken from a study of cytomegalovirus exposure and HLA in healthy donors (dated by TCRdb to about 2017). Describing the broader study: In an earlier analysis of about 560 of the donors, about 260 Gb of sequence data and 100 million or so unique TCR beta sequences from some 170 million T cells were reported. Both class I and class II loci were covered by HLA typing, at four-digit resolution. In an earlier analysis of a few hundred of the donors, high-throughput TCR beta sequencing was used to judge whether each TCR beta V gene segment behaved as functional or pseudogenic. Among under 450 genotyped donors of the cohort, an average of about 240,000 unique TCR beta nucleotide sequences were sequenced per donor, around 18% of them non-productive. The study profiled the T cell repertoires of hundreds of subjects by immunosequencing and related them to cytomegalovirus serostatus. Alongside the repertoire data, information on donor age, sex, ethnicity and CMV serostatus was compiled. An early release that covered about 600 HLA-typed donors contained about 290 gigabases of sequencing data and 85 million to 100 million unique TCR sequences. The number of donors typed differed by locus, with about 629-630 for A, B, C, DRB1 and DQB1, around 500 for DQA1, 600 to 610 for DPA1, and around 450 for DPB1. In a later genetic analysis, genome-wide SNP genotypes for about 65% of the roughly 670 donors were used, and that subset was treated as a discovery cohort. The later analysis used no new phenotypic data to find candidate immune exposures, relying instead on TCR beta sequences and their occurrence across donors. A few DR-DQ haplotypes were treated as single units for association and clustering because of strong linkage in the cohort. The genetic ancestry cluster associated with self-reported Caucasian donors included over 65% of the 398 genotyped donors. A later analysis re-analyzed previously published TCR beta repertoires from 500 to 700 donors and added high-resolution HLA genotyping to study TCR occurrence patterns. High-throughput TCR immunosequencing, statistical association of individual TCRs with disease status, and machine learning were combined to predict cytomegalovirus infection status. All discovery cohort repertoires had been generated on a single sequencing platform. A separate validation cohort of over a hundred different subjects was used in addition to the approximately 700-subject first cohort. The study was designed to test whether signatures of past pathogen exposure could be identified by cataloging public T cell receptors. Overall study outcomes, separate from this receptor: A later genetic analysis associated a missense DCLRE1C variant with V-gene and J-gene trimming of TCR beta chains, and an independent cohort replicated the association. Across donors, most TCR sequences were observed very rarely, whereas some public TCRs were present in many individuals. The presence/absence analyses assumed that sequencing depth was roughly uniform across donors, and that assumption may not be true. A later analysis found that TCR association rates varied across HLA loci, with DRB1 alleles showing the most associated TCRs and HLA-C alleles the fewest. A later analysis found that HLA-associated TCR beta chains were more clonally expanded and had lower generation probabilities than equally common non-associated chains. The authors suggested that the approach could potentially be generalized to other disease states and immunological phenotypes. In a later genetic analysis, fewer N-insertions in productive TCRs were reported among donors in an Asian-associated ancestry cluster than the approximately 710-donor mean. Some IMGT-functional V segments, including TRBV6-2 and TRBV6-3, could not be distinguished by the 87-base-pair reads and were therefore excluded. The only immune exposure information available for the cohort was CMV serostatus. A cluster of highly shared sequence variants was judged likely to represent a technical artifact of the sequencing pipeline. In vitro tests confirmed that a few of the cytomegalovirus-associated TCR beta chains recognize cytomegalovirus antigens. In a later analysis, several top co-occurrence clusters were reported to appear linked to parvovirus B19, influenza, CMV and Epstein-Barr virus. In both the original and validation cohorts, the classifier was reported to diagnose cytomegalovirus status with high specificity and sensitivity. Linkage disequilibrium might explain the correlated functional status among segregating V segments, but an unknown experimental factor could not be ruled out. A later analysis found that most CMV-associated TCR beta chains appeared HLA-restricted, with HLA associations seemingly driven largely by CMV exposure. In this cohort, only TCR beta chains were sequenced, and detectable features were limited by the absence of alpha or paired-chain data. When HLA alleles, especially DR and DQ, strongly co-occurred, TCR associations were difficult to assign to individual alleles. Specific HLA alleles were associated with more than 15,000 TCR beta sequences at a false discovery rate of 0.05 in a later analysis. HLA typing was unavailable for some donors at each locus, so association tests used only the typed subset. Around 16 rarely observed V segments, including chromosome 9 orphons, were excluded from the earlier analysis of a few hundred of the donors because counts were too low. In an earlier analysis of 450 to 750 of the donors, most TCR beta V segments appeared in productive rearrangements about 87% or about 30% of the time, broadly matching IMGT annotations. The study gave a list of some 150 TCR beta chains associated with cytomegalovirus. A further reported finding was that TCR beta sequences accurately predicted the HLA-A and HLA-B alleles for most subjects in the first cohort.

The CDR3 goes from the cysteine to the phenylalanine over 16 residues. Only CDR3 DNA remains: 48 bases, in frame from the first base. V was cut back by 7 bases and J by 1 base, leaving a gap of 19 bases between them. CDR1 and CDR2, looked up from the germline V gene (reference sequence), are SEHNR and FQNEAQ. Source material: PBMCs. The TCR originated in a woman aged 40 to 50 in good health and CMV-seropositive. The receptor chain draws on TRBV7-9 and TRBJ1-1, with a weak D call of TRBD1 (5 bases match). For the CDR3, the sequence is CASTSGVGNPNTEAFF. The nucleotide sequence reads TGTGCCAGCACCTCGGGGGTGGGCAATCCGAACACTGAAGCTTTCTTT. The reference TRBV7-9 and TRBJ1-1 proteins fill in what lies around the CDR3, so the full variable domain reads DTGVSQNPRHKITKRGQNVTFRCDPISEHNRLYWYRQTLGQGPEFLTYFQNEAQLEKSRLLSDRFSAERPKGSFSTLEIQRTEQGDSAMYLCASTSGVGNPNTEAFFGQGTRLTVV.